This T cell receptor beta chain was found in a study of blood T cell repertoires in COVID-19. Turning to the study itself: Acute-phase and convalescent COVID-19 samples originated in the United States, Italy and Spain.

CDR3 length: 14 residues. The V gene end was trimmed by 3 bases and the J gene end by 7 bases; junction bases not matched to a gene: 2. Per the germline V gene, CDR1 is LNHDA and CDR2 is SQIVND (reference sequence). The authors' processing: Amplified reference gene primers provided the basis for estimating nucleated cell counts. Assay used: immunoSEQ multiplex PCR; TCRdb lists only in-frame clones, some missing. For V, J and clone size, that table is used; D and trimming come from the DNA. The sample yields about 310,000 clones, more than 75% seen once. Source material: peripheral blood. The sequence was collected from a man in his fifties with active or convalescent COVID-19. The J gene is TRBJ1-6, the V gene TRBV19; 8 positions agree with TRBD1. The chain's CDR3 is CASSMTGANSPLHF. CDR3 bases: TGTGCCAGTAGTATGACAGGGGCCAATTCACCCCTCCACTTT.